The sample holds a few counts of the clone carrying this TCR beta chain. Unique molecular identifiers were used to barcode this TCRbeta library. TCRdb independently ran MiXCR on the PCR reads; one entry per CDR3 protein. The sample lists some 840,000 distinct CDR3 sequences; roughly 15% were seen once. The data stem from a study of T-cell reconstitution after alpha-beta-depleted transplantation in children. The CDR3 totals 13 residues. Germline CDR1 and CDR2: SGHRS and YFSETQ. The ends were cut back, 4 bases at V and 4 bases at J, with 11 bases in the middle. This chain uses TRBV5-1 with TRBJ1-2; D remains unclear. This material consisted of PBMCs, mostly from graft donor cells, taken 360 days after TCRalphabeta/CD19-depleted stem cell transplant. This receptor was taken from a male patient aged 10 to 17 who had a stem cell transplant for acute lymphoblastic leukemia, so the T cells may come from the graft donor. This CDR3 is CASSPANSYGYTF. The CDR3 bases are TGCGCCAGCAGCCCGGCTAATAGCTATGGCTACACCTTC.